Detailed here is one T cell receptor beta chain. These data are taken from a study of cytomegalovirus exposure and HLA in healthy donors. This PCR relied on a set of 60 Vbeta primers and 13 Jbeta primers. TCRdb keeps only in-frame clones here, not all; method: immunoSEQ multiplex PCR. The data hold more than 85,000 clones, with 81% observed a single time. The V gene lost 6 bases and the J gene lost 2 bases, with 11 bases spanning the gap. Germline lookup yields CDR1 ENHRY and CDR2 SYGVKD. The CDR3 is 13 residues long. This receptor was obtained from a woman in her thirties in good health and CMV-seronegative. The rearrangement uses TRBV10-3 and TRBJ2-7; no firm D call. The sequencing input was PBMCs. The CDR3 coding sequence is TGTGCCATCAGGTCAAACGGTGCCTACGAGCAGTACTTC. It yields the protein CAIRSNGAYEQYF.